This is a list of T cell receptor beta chains from one sample in a study of T cells in Graves' hyperthyroidism and ophthalmopathy. TCRdb re-derived calls from the multiplex PCR reads in MiXCR, one entry per CDR3 protein. The sample contains hundreds of thousands of distinct CDR3 sequences, 15% to 20% of which appear only once. Sequencing used blood. The receptors come from a woman younger than 30 with Graves' ophthalmopathy. The CDR3 runs from the conserved cysteine through the conserved F or W. A D gene is named only where the DNA matches it firmly. Clone size is given for some rows only: seen once, a few or many times, or a class if the clone is expanded.

D gene	J gene	V gene	clone size	CDR3 protein	CDR3 DNA
-	TRBJ2-4	TRBV4-3	-	CASSQDVSGENIQYF	TGCGCCAGCAGCCAAGATGTTAGCGGCGAAAACATTCAGTACTTC
TRBD1	TRBJ2-1	TRBV18	-	CASSPGQDNEQFF	TGTGCCAGCTCACCTGGACAGGACAATGAGCAGTTCTTC
TRBD1	TRBJ1-1	TRBV10-3	many	CAISDPGGKNEAFF	TGTGCCATCAGTGATCCAGGGGGGAAAAATGAAGCTTTCTTT
-	TRBJ1-1	TRBV4-1	few	CASSQSWSINTEAFF	TGCGCCAGCAGCCAAAGCTGGTCTATTAACACTGAAGCTTTCTTT
-	TRBJ2-3	TRBV7-9	many	CASSFSLQGSDTQYF	TGTGCCAGCAGCTTTAGTCTGCAGGGCTCAGATACGCAGTATTTT
-	TRBJ2-5	TRBV2	many	CASSEASRKETQYF	TGTGCCAGCAGTGAAGCTTCTCGGAAAGAGACCCAGTACTTC
TRBD2	TRBJ2-7	TRBV28	many	CASSSRLAGSSSYEQYF	TGTGCCAGCAGTTCCAGACTAGCGGGATCGTCCTCCTACGAGCAGTACTTC
-	TRBJ1-2	TRBV9	many	CASSESWGGYTF	TGTGCCAGCAGCGAGTCGTGGGGCGGCTACACCTTC
-	TRBJ2-7	TRBV4-2	few	CASSQALAGEPYEQYF	TGTGCCAGCAGCCAAGCCCTAGCAGGGGAACCCTACGAGCAGTACTTC
TRBD1	TRBJ1-1	TRBV12-3/TRBV12-4	-	CASSSDRESEAFF	TGTGCCAGCAGTTCGGACAGGGAAAGTGAAGCTTTCTTT
-	TRBJ2-1	TRBV13	many	CASSETGDNSVDGEQFF	TGTGCCAGCAGCGAAACCGGGGATAATAGCGTGGACGGTGAGCAGTTCTTC
-	TRBJ1-3	TRBV4-3	-	CASSQGHSGNTIYF	TGCGCCAGCAGCCAAGGGCACTCTGGAAACACCATATATTTT
TRBD1	TRBJ1-1	TRBV4-2	-	CASSYSGRQGVNTEAFF	TGTGCCAGCAGTTACTCCGGGCGACAGGGGGTAAACACTGAAGCTTTCTTT
-	TRBJ2-6	TRBV2	many	CASSEPSISGANVLTF	TGTGCCAGCAGTGAACCAAGCATCTCTGGGGCCAACGTCCTGACTTTC
TRBD2	TRBJ2-3	TRBV5-1	once	CASSQEFLAGGGNTQYF	TGCGCCAGCAGCCAAGAATTCCTAGCGGGAGGAGGGAATACGCAGTATTTT
-	TRBJ2-5	TRBV3-1	many	CASSQVAETQYF	TGTGCCAGCAGCCAAGTCGCGGAGACCCAGTACTTC
-	TRBJ2-3	TRBV20-1	many	CSARDTGQDVIDTQYF	TGCAGTGCTAGAGATACCGGGCAGGATGTCATAGATACGCAGTATTTT
-	TRBJ2-4	TRBV3-1	-	CASSQDSQGLNIQYF	TGTGCCAGCAGCCAAGATAGTCAGGGGTTGAACATTCAGTACTTC
TRBD1	TRBJ1-5	TRBV28	few	CASSLSGTGENQPQHF	TGTGCCAGCAGTCTTTCCGGGACAGGGGAAAATCAGCCCCAGCATTTT
-	TRBJ2-3	TRBV5-4	-	CASTHGLRTDTQYF	TGTGCCAGCACTCACGGGCTTCGCACAGATACGCAGTATTTT
-	TRBJ2-1	TRBV6-1	many	CASSERHSGTYNEQFF	TGTGCCAGCAGTGAAAGGCACAGCGGAACCTACAATGAGCAGTTCTTC
TRBD1	TRBJ1-1	TRBV7-3	-	CASSLIGGATEAFF	TGTGCCAGCAGCTTAATAGGGGGCGCCACTGAAGCTTTCTTT
-	TRBJ1-1	TRBV6-1	many	CASIRADKAFF	TGTGCCAGCATTCGGGCAGATAAAGCTTTCTTT
TRBD1	TRBJ1-5	TRBV7-2	many	CASSLGDRVGQPQHF	TGTGCCAGCAGCTTAGGGGACAGGGTAGGTCAGCCCCAGCATTTT
-	TRBJ2-7	TRBV28	many	CASSPSQDGFFEQYF	TGTGCCAGCAGTCCCTCCCAGGACGGGTTTTTCGAGCAGTACTTC
-	TRBJ2-1	TRBV30	many	CAWRTPYNEQFF	TGTGCCTGGAGGACACCCTACAATGAGCAGTTCTTC
TRBD1	TRBJ1-2	TRBV7-3	-	CASSPYSGGADGYTF	TGTGCCAGCAGCCCGTATTCAGGGGGCGCGGATGGCTACACCTTC
TRBD1	TRBJ2-1	TRBV6-2/TRBV6-3	-	CASRGQSSYNEQFF	TGTGCCAGCAGGGGACAGAGCTCCTACAATGAGCAGTTCTTC
-	TRBJ1-5	TRBV3-1	many	CASSQDIEANQPQHF	TGTGCCAGCAGCCAAGATATAGAAGCCAATCAGCCCCAGCATTTT
-	TRBJ1-2	TRBV20-1	few	CSARGAAGMDYGYTF	TGCAGTGCTAGAGGGGCAGCGGGGATGGACTATGGCTACACCTTC
-	TRBJ1-2	TRBV4-2	-	CASRETWGYTF	TGTGCCAGCAGGGAGACTTGGGGCTACACCTTC
-	TRBJ2-1	TRBV4-1	once	CASSQDPGPLYNEQFF	TGCGCCAGCAGCCAAGATCCAGGACCACTCTACAATGAGCAGTTCTTC
-	TRBJ2-1	TRBV12-3/TRBV12-4	many	CASRIQGEQFF	TGTGCCAGCAGGATACAGGGAGAGCAGTTCTTC
-	TRBJ1-4	TRBV3-1	few	CASSFLGQGNEKLFF	TGTGCCAGCAGCTTCCTAGGACAAGGAAATGAAAAACTGTTTTTT
-	TRBJ1-2	TRBV6-5	many	CASSYSRWPNYGYTF	TGTGCCAGCAGTTACTCGAGATGGCCTAACTATGGCTACACCTTC
TRBD1	TRBJ1-1	TRBV27	-	CASSLSGTGGMNTEAFF	TGTGCCAGCAGTTTATCTGGGACAGGGGGCATGAACACTGAAGCTTTCTTT
TRBD1	TRBJ1-3	TRBV20-1	-	CSARVGQGLKGGNTIYF	TGCAGTGCTAGAGTGGGACAGGGGTTAAAGGGAGGAAACACCATATATTTT
TRBD1	TRBJ2-7	TRBV14	-	CASSDPGQGIYEQYF	TGTGCCAGCAGCGATCCGGGACAGGGGATTTACGAGCAGTACTTC
-	TRBJ2-2	TRBV12-3/TRBV12-4	many	CASSLRLTNTGELFF	TGTGCCAGCAGTTTGAGACTAACGAACACCGGGGAGCTGTTTTTT
-	TRBJ1-6	TRBV13	many	CASSSWDFNSPLHF	TGTGCCAGCAGCTCCTGGGACTTCAATTCACCCCTCCACTTT
TRBD2	TRBJ2-1	TRBV7-2	few	CASSPAGTSGGVYNEQFF	TGTGCCAGCAGCCCCGCCGGGACTAGCGGGGGGGTTTACAATGAGCAGTTCTTC
TRBD2	TRBJ2-1	TRBV12-5	many	CASGLGAGSSYNEQFF	TGTGCTAGTGGTTTAGGAGCGGGGAGCTCCTACAATGAGCAGTTCTTC
TRBD1	TRBJ1-4	TRBV5-1	many	CASSPSGQPNEKLFF	TGCGCCAGCAGCCCTTCGGGACAGCCTAATGAAAAACTGTTTTTT
TRBD2	TRBJ2-3	TRBV7-8	-	CASSLRLAGGPTDTQYF	TGTGCCAGCAGCTTACGACTAGCGGGAGGGCCTACAGATACGCAGTATTTT
-	TRBJ2-1	TRBV5-1	few	CASSFEGVEQFF	TGCGCCAGCAGCTTTGAGGGTGTAGAGCAGTTCTTC
TRBD1	TRBJ1-2	TRBV5-1	many	CASSLRQGRYGYTF	TGCGCCAGCAGCCTTCGACAGGGGAGGTATGGCTACACCTTC
-	TRBJ2-1	TRBV20-1	-	CSAGDTANEQFF	TGCAGTGCTGGAGACACCGCCAATGAGCAGTTCTTC
TRBD1	TRBJ2-1	TRBV7-9	-	CASSLRTGGKDEQFF	TGTGCCAGCAGCTTAAGGACAGGGGGTAAGGATGAGCAGTTCTTC
-	TRBJ2-7	TRBV28	many	CASSPGVGYEQYF	TGTGCCAGCAGCCCTGGGGTAGGATACGAGCAGTACTTC
-	TRBJ2-7	TRBV7-9	many	CASSLTGALDEQYF	TGTGCCAGCAGCTTAACCGGGGCGCTGGACGAGCAGTACTTC
-	TRBJ2-5	TRBV20-1	-	CSARESIRETQYF	TGCAGTGCCCGGGAGTCCATTAGGGAGACCCAGTACTTC
-	TRBJ1-5	TRBV20-1	many	CSARVLGQNSNQPQHF	TGCAGTGCTAGAGTCCTCGGACAGAATAGCAATCAGCCCCAGCATTTT